A single sample gave rise to the 32 T cell receptor beta chains below, sequenced in a study of cytomegalovirus exposure and HLA in healthy donors. Using immunoSEQ multiplex PCR, the repertoire was profiled, and TCRdb retains in-frame clones only, with some absent. Among about 170,000 clones listed, 65% to 90% were seen once. The sequencing sample was made of PBMCs. The receptors stem from a woman younger than 30 in good health and CMV-seronegative.

This rearrangement joins TRBV10-3 to TRBJ2-5, with 14 bases identical to TRBD2. This CDR3 region has 17 residues. V lost 6 bases, J lost 0 bases, and 6 bases stayed unmatched. The germline CDR1 and CDR2 sequences are ENHRY and SYGVKD. The CDR3 loop is CAISRGTSGGYQETQYF. CDR3 coding DNA: TGTGCCATCAGCAGAGGGACTAGCGGGGGTTACCAAGAGACCCAGTACTTC.

This chain links TRBV29-1 with TRBJ2-1; the D is unclear. The CDR3 is 14 residues long. Germline V gene sequence: CDR1 SQVTM, CDR2 ANQGSEA. Trimming took 1 base from V and 0 from J, leaving 7 bases between them. CDR3 DNA: TGCAGCGTTGAAGGCTATAGCTCCTACAATGAGCAGTTCTTC. This encodes CSVEGYSSYNEQFF.

V is TRBV19 and J is TRBJ2-7, with 8 nucleotides matching TRBD1. The CDR3 is made up of 15 amino acids. Germline values: CDR1 LNHDA, CDR2 SQIVND (reference sequence). The V segment lost 1 base and the J segment 3 bases; nucleotides outside the gene matches: 5. CDR3 sequence (DNA): TGTGCCAGTAGTATAGTGGCAGGGGGCCGCTACGAGCAGTACTTC. It translates to CASSIVAGGRYEQYF. The full variable domain, completed using reference TRBV19 and TRBJ2-7, is DGGITQSPKYLFRKEGQNVTLSCEQNLNHDAMYWYRQDPGQGLRLIYYSQIVNDFQKGDIAEGYSVSREKKESFPLTVTSAQKNPTAFYLCASSIVAGGRYEQYFGPGTRLTVT.

The chain joins TRBV5-1 to TRBJ1-5; D is perhaps TRBD1 (6 bases). CDR3 length: 14 residues. The germline V gene encodes CDR1 SGHRS and CDR2 YFSETQ. V lost 4 bases, J lost 3 bases, and 11 bases lay in between. CDR3 nucleotides: TGCGCCAGCAGCCCGGGACACTCCAATCAGCCCCAGCATTTT. Translation: CASSPGHSNQPQHF.

V gene TRBV5-1 combines with J gene TRBJ2-7; D is unresolved. This CDR3 has 12 amino acids. The V end was cut by 6 bases, the J end by 6 bases, with 13 bases between. In germline, CDR1 is SGHRS, CDR2 YFSETQ. CDR3 protein: CASTLNGGEQYF. The CDR3 DNA reads TGCGCCAGCACCCTCAACGGTGGCGAGCAGTACTTC. Combining the CDR3 with reference TRBV5-1 and TRBJ2-7 gives the whole variable domain KAGVTQTPRYLIKTRGQQVTLSCSPISGHRSVSWYQQTPGQGLQFLFEYFSETQRNKGNFPGRFSGRQFSNSRSEMNVSTLELGDSALYLCASTLNGGEQYFGPGTRLTVT.

This sequence joins TRBV9 and TRBJ2-7, with 9 bases aligning to TRBD2. J was trimmed by 2 bases and V by 0 bases; bases with no gene match: 3. Germline CDR1 reads SGDLS; CDR2 reads YYNGEE. The CDR3 is 15 residues long. This CDR3 reads CASSVASGVPYEQYF. The CDR3, as DNA: TGTGCCAGCAGCGTAGCTAGCGGGGTTCCCTACGAGCAGTACTTC.

The chain is built from TRBV6-5 and TRBJ2-7, with TRBD2 identical over 10 bases. The CDR3 runs 16 residues. Germline lookup yields CDR1 MNHEY and CDR2 SVGAGI. V lost 0 bases to trimming and J lost 4 bases; unmatched junction nucleotides: 6. The CDR3 reads CASSYSKRAGGYEQYF. The CDR3 bases are TGTGCCAGCAGTTACTCGAAACGAGCGGGGGGGTACGAGCAGTACTTC.

This clone was seen a handful of times. The CDR3 nucleotides are TGTGCCAGCTCACGGGGCGAAGATGGCTACACCTTC. Amino acids: CASSRGEDGYTF. V gene TRBV18 combines with J gene TRBJ1-2; TRBD1 is a possible D gene (5 bases). Germline V gene sequence: CDR1 KGHSH, CDR2 LQKENI. V was cut by 4 bases and J by 6 bases, with 9 bases left in between. The CDR3 is made up of 12 amino acids.

The chain uses TRBV7-2 and TRBJ2-5; D unclear. The CDR3 is 11 residues long. V lost 8 bases, J lost 4 bases, and 8 bases lay in between. The germline gives CDR1 SGHTA, CDR2 FQGNSA. The CDR3 nucleotides read TGTGCCAGCGCGGAGTTAGAGACCCAGTACTTC. As protein: CASAELETQYF.

Remarks on this clone: Within the sample, other DNA sequences also encode this same CDR3. V usage is TRBV18 and J usage is TRBJ2-3, with a weak D call TRBD2 (6 bases). CDR1 is KGHSH and CDR2 is LQKENI in the germline V gene. CDR3 length: 15 amino acids. The germline V and J ends were trimmed by 0 bases and 1 base, with 8 bases remaining between them. In DNA form, the CDR3 reads TGTGCCAGCTCACCACCGGGACTGCGCACAGATACGCAGTATTTT. This encodes CASSPPGLRTDTQYF. The full variable domain, with the rest looked up from reference TRBV18 and TRBJ2-3, is NAGVMQNPRHLVRRRGQEARLRCSPMKGHSHVYWYRQLPEEGLKFMVYLQKENIIDESGMPKERFSAEFPKEGPSILRIQQVVRGDSAAYFCASSPPGLRTDTQYFGPGTRLTVL.

This chain connects TRBV2 to TRBJ2-3; the D gene is possibly TRBD2 (6 bases). The CDR3 has 15 amino acids. The V gene's germline CDR1 is SNHLY and CDR2 FYNNEI. Trimming pared 10 bases from V and 0 bases from J, leaving 17 bases between. The CDR3 spells CATLNGGISTDTQYF. Written as DNA, the CDR3 is TGTGCCACCCTAAATGGAGGGATTAGCACAGATACGCAGTATTTT. The full variable domain, with the rest looked up from reference TRBV2 and TRBJ2-3, is EPEVTQTPSHQVTQMGQEVILRCVPISNHLYFYWYRQILGQKVEFLVSFYNNEISEKSEIFDDQFSVERPDGSNFTLKIRSTKLEDSAMYFCATLNGGISTDTQYFGPGTRLTVL.

The chain uses TRBV6-5 and TRBJ1-6; D perhaps matches TRBD1 (5 bases). Deletions cut 6 bases from V and 6 bases from J, with 12 bases between. Germline CDR1 and CDR2: MNHEY and SVGAGI. This CDR3 contains 14 residues. CDR3 amino acids: CASRSGLRNSPLHF. The CDR3 nucleotides read TGTGCCAGCAGGTCGGGACTCCGTAATTCACCCCTCCACTTT.

V and J are TRBV5-6 and TRBJ1-2, with 9 nucleotides matching TRBD1. The CDR3 length is 16 residues. CDR1 and CDR2 from the germline V gene are SGHDT and YYEEEE. The V segment lost 0 bases and the J segment 4 bases; nucleotides outside the gene matches: 7. The CDR3 spells CASSLGSGQGLYGYTF. CDR3 coding DNA: TGTGCCAGCAGCTTGGGATCGGGACAGGGACTCTATGGCTACACCTTC. Variable domain in full (rest from reference TRBV5-6 and TRBJ1-2): DAGVTQSPTHLIKTRGQQVTLRCSPKSGHDTVSWYQQALGQGPQFIFQYYEEEERQRGNFPDRFSGHQFPNYSSELNVNALLLGDSALYLCASSLGSGQGLYGYTFGSGTRLTVV.

This chain joins TRBV7-2 and TRBJ2-1, with 7 bases lining up with TRBD2. The CDR3 totals 16 residues. V shed 1 base and J 5 bases; nucleotides not matched to a gene: 8. The germline V gene encodes CDR1 SGHTA and CDR2 FQGNSA. The DNA for the CDR3 is TGTGCCAGCAGCTTAGTTTCGATAGCGGGCCACAATGAGCAGTTCTTC. It codes for CASSLVSIAGHNEQFF.

The J gene is TRBJ2-2, the V gene TRBV29-1, with TRBD1 as a possible D gene (5 bases). CDR1 is SQVTM and CDR2 is ANQGSEA in the germline V gene. V gave up 4 bases and J gave up 0 bases, with 12 bases separating them. CDR3 length equals 15 residues. CDR3 sequence (DNA): TGCAGCGTTGGGGGCCCCACAGCGAACACCGGGGAGCTGTTTTTT. Translated: CSVGGPTANTGELFF.

Worth noting for this clone: Mismatch with germline at one junction end may stem from a read error. The chain combines TRBV11-2 with TRBJ1-2; D call uncertain. Germline V CDR1 and CDR2: SGHAT, FQNNGV. The CDR3 runs to 13 residues. The CDR3 loop reads CASSLDRNSLVAF. CDR3 DNA: TGTGCCAGCAGCTTAGATAGGAACAGTCTGGTCGCCTTC.

This chain links TRBV11-2 with TRBJ2-7, with D unresolved. The CDR3 extends over 15 amino acids. V was shortened by 5 bases and J by 0 bases, with 14 bases between the two germline ends. Germline assignment: CDR1 SGHAT and CDR2 FQNNGV. CDR3 loop: CASSALTTSSYEQYF. The DNA of the CDR3 is TGTGCCAGCAGCGCCCTTACGACATCCTCCTACGAGCAGTACTTC.

The rearrangement uses TRBV18 and TRBJ2-7, with 9 bases lining up with TRBD1. V lost 8 bases to trimming and J lost 5 bases; unmatched junction nucleotides: 7. The length of the CDR3 is 13 residues. Germline CDR1 is KGHSH and CDR2 is LQKENI. In DNA, the CDR3 is TGTGCCAGCGGGGGGAGACAGGGGGACGAGCAGTACTTC. Amino acid sequence: CASGGRQGDEQYF.

With respect to this clone: No DNA is shown, since the ends of the CDR3 on it are uncertain; the CDR3 is the one TCRdb lists. V and J are TRBV7-9 and TRBJ2-7; the D call in the table, TRBD1, was not verified against the DNA. Germline V gene lookup returns CDR1 SEHNR and CDR2 FQNEAQ (reference sequence). With termini counted, the CDR3 has 17 amino acids. The CDR3 region is CASSTSRVDRGTHEQYF.

The chain has TRBV2 and TRBJ2-3; 11 bases line up with TRBD2. J lost 0 bases, V lost 8 bases, and 19 bases had no gene match. Looked up from germline, CDR1 is SNHLY and CDR2 is FYNNEI. The CDR3 consists of 20 residues. The CDR3 DNA reads TGTGCCAGCGGTCGAACCGGGACTAGCGGACCCCAAACTAGCACAGATACGCAGTATTTT. As protein: CASGRTGTSGPQTSTDTQYF.

This clone occurred a few times. The gene calls are TRBV5-6 and TRBJ1-2; D not certain. The CDR3 covers 13 residues. CDR1 SGHDT and CDR2 YYEEEE come from the germline V gene. Trimming removed 2 bases at V and 3 bases at J, with 8 bases between. CDR3 nucleotide sequence: TGTGCCAGCAGCTTCGGTCGAGACTATGGCTACACCTTC. It is translated as CASSFGRDYGYTF.

The genes are TRBV28 and TRBJ2-7, with a possible D match to TRBD2 (5 bases). Per germline, CDR1 MDHEN and CDR2 SYDVKM. The V end lost 3 bases, the J end lost 4 bases, and 7 bases lay between the germline ends. This CDR3 region has 12 residues. The DNA of the CDR3 is TGTGCCAGCAGTTTGGGGAGTTACGAGCAGTACTTC. Translated: CASSLGSYEQYF. Full variable domain (missing parts from reference TRBV28 and TRBJ2-7): DVKVTQSSRYLVKRTGEKVFLECVQDMDHENMFWYRQDPGLGLRLIYFSYDVKMKEKGDIPEGYSVSREKKERFSLILESASTNQTSMYLCASSLGSYEQYFGPGTRLTVT.

The chain employs TRBV30 and TRBJ2-2; the D is unclear. Per germline, CDR1 GTSNPN and CDR2 SVGIG (reference sequence). This CDR3 is 16 amino acids long. The V and J ends lost 7 bases and 6 bases respectively, with 24 bases between them. The CDR3 nucleotides read TGTGCCTCTTACCGTATGAGGAAATGGTACGCCGGGGAGCTGTTTTTT. Protein sequence: CASYRMRKWYAGELFF. Based on the CDR3 plus reference TRBV30 and TRBJ2-2, the full variable domain is SQTIHQWPATLVQPVGSPLSLECTVEGTSNPNLYWYRQAAGRGLQLLFYSVGIGQISSEVPQNLSASRPQDRQFILSSKKLLLSDSGFYLCASYRMRKWYAGELFFGEGSRLTVL.

This clone was observed a single time. V and J are TRBV28 and TRBJ2-7; TRBD1 is a possible D gene (5 bases). Germline values: CDR1 MDHEN, CDR2 SYDVKM. The CDR3 runs to 12 residues. Trimming removed 5 bases from V and 4 bases from J, with 9 bases in between. The CDR3: CASSPTAYEQYF. CDR3 nucleotides: TGTGCCAGCAGTCCGACAGCATACGAGCAGTACTTC.

V gene TRBV2 combines with J gene TRBJ1-1; D is possibly TRBD1 (6 bases). V was clipped by 4 bases and J by 8 bases, with 11 bases between them. CDR1 is SNHLY, CDR2 FYNNEI, per germline. The CDR3 length is 12 residues. As DNA, the CDR3 is TGTGCCAGCAGTGTCACAGGGTGGGAAGCTTTCTTT. Translated, it gives CASSVTGWEAFF.

J is TRBJ1-4 and V is TRBV27, with 8 bases matching TRBD1. CDR3 length equals 15 residues. Trimming cost V 3 bases and J 5 bases; bases outside gene matches: 5. CDR1 and CDR2 from the germline V gene are MNHEY and SMNVEV (reference sequence). The CDR3 is CASSLWGQANEKLFF. DNA of the CDR3: TGTGCCAGCAGTTTGTGGGGACAGGCCAATGAAAAACTGTTTTTT.

The chain links TRBV4-2 to TRBJ2-7, with a tentative D call TRBD2 (5 bases). The CDR3 runs 17 residues. Trimming cost V 0 bases and J 1 base, with 16 bases left between them. Germline V CDR1 and CDR2: LGHNA, YNFKEQ. Written as DNA, the CDR3 is TGTGCCAGCAGCCAAGATTATCCGGGGAGTAAGTCCTACGAGCAGTACTTC. Encoded protein: CASSQDYPGSKSYEQYF.

The CDR3 DNA follows: TGTGCCAGCAGCACGGGTCAGTTCTATGGCTACACCTTC. Protein: CASSTGQFYGYTF. The V call is TRBV27, the J call TRBJ1-2, with D unresolved. The ends were cut back, 6 bases at V and 4 bases at J, with 12 bases in the middle. The CDR3 runs 13 residues. Per the germline V gene, CDR1 is MNHEY and CDR2 is SMNVEV (reference sequence).

This clone was picked up one time. The chain couples TRBV7-9 to TRBJ1-6, with TRBD1 matching over 8 bases. V lost 5 bases to trimming and J lost 11 bases; unmatched junction nucleotides: 11. The CDR3 sequence is 15 residues long. From germline, CDR1 is SEHNR and CDR2 FQNEAQ (reference sequence). The CDR3 coding sequence is TGTGCCAGCAGCGGATTTGACAGGGGACTCACACCCCTCCACTTT. It specifies CASSGFDRGLTPLHF.

This chain uses TRBV6-5 with TRBJ1-1; D perhaps matches TRBD1 (5 bases). CDR1 and CDR2 (germline): MNHEY, SVGAGI. V dropped 6 bases and J dropped 9 bases, with 14 bases sitting between them. This CDR3 has 12 residues. The CDR3 nucleotides read TGTGCCAGCAGGTCCAGGGATTTTAAAGCTTTCTTT. This translates into CASRSRDFKAFF.

This rearrangement joins TRBV19 to TRBJ1-1; D is unclear. The CDR3 length is 16 residues. V shed 3 bases and J shed 1 base, with 15 bases lying between them. CDR1 LNHDA and CDR2 SQIVND come from the germline V gene (reference sequence). CDR3: CASSMMFGRRNTEAFF. In DNA form, the CDR3 reads TGTGCCAGTAGTATGATGTTTGGGAGACGGAACACTGAAGCTTTCTTT.

The chain carries TRBV18 and TRBJ2-7; 7 bases fit TRBD1. This CDR3 is built from 16 residues. CDR1 and CDR2 (germline): KGHSH, LQKENI. Trimming removed 1 base from V and 3 bases from J; junction bases left unmatched: 9. The CDR3 nucleotides read TGTGCCAGCTCACCACTACCGACAGGGAATTTCTACGAGCAGTACTTC. Translating gives CASSPLPTGNFYEQYF.